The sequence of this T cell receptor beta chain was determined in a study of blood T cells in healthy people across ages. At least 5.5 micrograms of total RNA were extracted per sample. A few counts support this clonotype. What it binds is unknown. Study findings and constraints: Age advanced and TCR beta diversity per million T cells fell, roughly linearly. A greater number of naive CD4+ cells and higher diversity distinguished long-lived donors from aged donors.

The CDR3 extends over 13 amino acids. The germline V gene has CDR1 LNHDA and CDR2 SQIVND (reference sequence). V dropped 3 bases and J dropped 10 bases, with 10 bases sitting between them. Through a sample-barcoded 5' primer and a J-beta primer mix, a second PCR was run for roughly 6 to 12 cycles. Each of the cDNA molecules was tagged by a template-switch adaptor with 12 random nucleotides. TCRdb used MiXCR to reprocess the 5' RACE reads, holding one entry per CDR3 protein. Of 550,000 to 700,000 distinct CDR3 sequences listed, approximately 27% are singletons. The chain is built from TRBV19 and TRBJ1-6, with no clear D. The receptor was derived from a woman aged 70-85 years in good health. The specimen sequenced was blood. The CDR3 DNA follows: TGTGCCAGTAGTATGAAGGGAGGCTCACCCCTCCACTTT. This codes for CASSMKGGSPLHF.